This is a list of T cell receptor beta chains from one sample in a study of T cells in tuberculosis. Sequencing was performed with immunoSEQ multiplex PCR; in TCRdb, only in-frame clones are kept and a portion is missing. Altogether roughly 34,000 clones are present, more than 85% being singletons, with the ten largest covering 11%. The specimen comprised PBMCs, sampled at tuberculosis diagnosis. All receptors derive from an adult with tuberculosis. Both conserved end residues are part of each CDR3. Each record gives: V gene, CDR3 protein.

V gene: TRBV27; CDR3 protein: CASSSGYEQYF
V gene: TRBV19; CDR3 protein: CASSIEGPGGSQETQYF
V gene: TRBV5-4; CDR3 protein: CASSLESGEQFF
V gene: TRBV30; CDR3 protein: CAWSVLTGIYGYTF
V gene: TRBV9; CDR3 protein: CASSVLGEVGGNTIYF
V gene: TRBV7-3; CDR3 protein: CASSLTSYDEQFF
V gene: TRBV2; CDR3 protein: CASTGSANTEAFF
V gene: TRBV5-6; CDR3 protein: CASSIPSGADTQYF
V gene: TRBV30; CDR3 protein: CAWRGPPLAQYF
V gene: TRBV4-2; CDR3 protein: CASSRTRTDTQYF
V gene: TRBV9; CDR3 protein: CASSVAAGFDYEQYF
V gene: TRBV7-6; CDR3 protein: CASSDLTGTGELFF
V gene: TRBV5-1; CDR3 protein: CASSGGRDGGYTF
V gene: TRBV29-1; CDR3 protein: CSVGIRGVWNEKLFF
V gene: TRBV7-9; CDR3 protein: CASSLGQVQGGYTF
V gene: TRBV6-4; CDR3 protein: CASSDGTSSTDTQYF
V gene: TRBV6-1; CDR3 protein: CASSEKAGVEQYF
V gene: TRBV27; CDR3 protein: CASSLVHSDEQYF